This TCR beta chain appears in the sequencing data of a study of blood T cell repertoires in COVID-19. In germline, CDR1 is GTSNPN, CDR2 SVGIG (reference sequence). This CDR3 is built from 17 residues. V was shortened by 2 bases and J by 1 base, with 20 bases between the two germline ends. Measured with immunoSEQ multiplex PCR; TCRdb has only the in-frame clones, and not every one. This sample has 250,000 to 300,000 clones; 88% occur once, and the top ten carry approximately 1%. The sample was PBMCs or T cells enriched from blood (not recorded which). The origin of this receptor is a woman between 25 and 40 years old who had recovered from COVID-19. V gene TRBV30 combines with J gene TRBJ1-2; D might be TRBD1 (5 bases). CDR3 sequence: CAWSPGAPQGINYGYTF. The CDR3, as DNA: TGTGCCTGGAGTCCAGGCGCCCCCCAGGGTATTAACTATGGCTACACCTTC.